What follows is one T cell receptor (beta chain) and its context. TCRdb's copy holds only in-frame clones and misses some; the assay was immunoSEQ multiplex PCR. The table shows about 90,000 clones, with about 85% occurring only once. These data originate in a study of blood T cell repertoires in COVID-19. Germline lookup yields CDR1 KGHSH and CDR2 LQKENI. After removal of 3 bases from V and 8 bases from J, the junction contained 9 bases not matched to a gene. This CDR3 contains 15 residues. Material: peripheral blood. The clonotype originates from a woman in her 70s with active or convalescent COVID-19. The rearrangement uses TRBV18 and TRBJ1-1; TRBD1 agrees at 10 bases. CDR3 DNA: TGTGCCAGCTCACCCGGGCGGGACAGGGGAGGGGAAGCTTTCTTT. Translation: CASSPGRDRGGEAFF.